The entry that follows covers one T cell receptor beta chain sequence. The antigen it recognizes is unknown. No much larger clone is present one base from it, and per-base qualities are unavailable. This specimen belongs to a study of T-cell reconstitution after alpha-beta-depleted transplantation in children (dated by TCRdb to about 2016). A note on the overall study: T-cell immune reconstitution after TCRalphabeta/CD19-depleted allogeneic hematopoietic cell transplantation in children was quantitatively tracked in the study by means of TCR repertoire profiling. The study at large found these results: The high TCRbeta diversity at day 60 in some patients was ascribed to recipient T cells and intrathymic progenitors that had survived conditioning. The frequencies of hyperexpanded clones fell over the following months, and after one year, T-cell counts and TCRbeta diversity were mostly attributed to newly produced T cells. The apparently early recovery of alphabetaT-cell counts about two months after transplant reportedly depended on only several hundred rapidly expanded clones that came from non-depleted graft cells.

The CDR3 contains 14 residues, cysteine and phenylalanine counted. Left in the record is the CDR3 DNA by itself, 42 bases read in frame from the first base. V lost 3 bases and J lost 4 bases; the stretch between them is 13 bases long. The germline V gene supplies CDR1 SGHRS and CDR2 YFSETQ. Explained via the paper, the treatment or condition label denotes: allogeneic hematopoietic cell transplantation with graft depleted of TCRalphabeta T cells and CD19 B cells. The transplant recipients were children given TCRalphabeta/CD19-depleted allogeneic hematopoietic cell grafts. Receptor amplification or capture employed PCR. The run used an Illumina HiSeq 2500. TCR libraries were prepared with molecular barcoding, using unique molecular identifiers to normalize TCRbeta repertoire quantification. Using fastp at Q25 and MiXCR, TCRdb reprocessed the public reads and kept productive beta chains. Each record represents a unique CDR3 protein, reported with the most common genes and DNA among its rows. This sample gives about 440,000 distinct CDR3 sequences in total; about 45% of them show up just once. The ten top clones hold approximately 30% of the sample.

This chain joins TRBV5-1 to TRBJ2-5; the best D guess is TRBD2, with 6 bases matching. The sequencing here drew on PBMCs, taken before TCRalphabeta/CD19-depleted stem cell transplant. The origin of this receptor is a girl aged 2 to 9 with aplastic anemia, due to receive a stem cell transplant. The CDR3 protein sequence reads: CASSWDWPGETQYF. The DNA is as follows: TGCGCCAGCAGCTGGGACTGGCCGGGAGAGACCCAGTACTTC.